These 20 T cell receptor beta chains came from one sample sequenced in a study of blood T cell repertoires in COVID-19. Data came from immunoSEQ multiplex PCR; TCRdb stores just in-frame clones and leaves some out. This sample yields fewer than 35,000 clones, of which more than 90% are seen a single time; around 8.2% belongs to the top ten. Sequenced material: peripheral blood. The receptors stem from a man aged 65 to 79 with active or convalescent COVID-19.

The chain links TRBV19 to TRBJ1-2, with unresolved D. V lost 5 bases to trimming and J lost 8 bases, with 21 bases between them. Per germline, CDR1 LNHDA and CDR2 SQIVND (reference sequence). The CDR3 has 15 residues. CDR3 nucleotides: TGTGCCAGTAGTCGTCAACAGAGCTCCCTGCAAGGCTACACCTTC. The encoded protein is CASSRQQSSLQGYTF.

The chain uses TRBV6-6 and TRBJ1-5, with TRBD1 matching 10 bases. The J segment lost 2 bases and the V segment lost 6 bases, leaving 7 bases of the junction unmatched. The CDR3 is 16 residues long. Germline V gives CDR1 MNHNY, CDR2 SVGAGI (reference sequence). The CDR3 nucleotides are TGTGCCAGCAGCGCTCCCGGGACAGGGGGCAATCAGCCCCAGCATTTT. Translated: CASSAPGTGGNQPQHF.

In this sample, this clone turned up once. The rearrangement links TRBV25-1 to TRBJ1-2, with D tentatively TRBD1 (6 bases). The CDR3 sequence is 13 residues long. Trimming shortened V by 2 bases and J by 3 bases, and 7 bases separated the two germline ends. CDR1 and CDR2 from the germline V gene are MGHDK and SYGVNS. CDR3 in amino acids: CASSEGQHYGYTF. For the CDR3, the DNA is TGTGCCAGCAGTGAAGGACAGCACTATGGCTACACCTTC.

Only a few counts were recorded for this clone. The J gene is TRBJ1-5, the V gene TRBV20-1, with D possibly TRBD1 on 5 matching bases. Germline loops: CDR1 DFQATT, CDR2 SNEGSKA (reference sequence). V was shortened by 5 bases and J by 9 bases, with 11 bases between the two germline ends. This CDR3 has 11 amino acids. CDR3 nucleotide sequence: TGCAGTGCTGCCCCCCAGGGGCCCCAGCATTTT. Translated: CSAAPQGPQHF.

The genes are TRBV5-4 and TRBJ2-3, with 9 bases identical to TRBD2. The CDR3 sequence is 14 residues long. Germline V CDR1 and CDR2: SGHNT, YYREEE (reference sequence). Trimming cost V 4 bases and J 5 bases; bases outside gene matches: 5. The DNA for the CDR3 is TGTGCCAGCAGCCCGAGCGGGGGGAGAGATACGCAGTATTTT. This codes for CASSPSGGRDTQYF.

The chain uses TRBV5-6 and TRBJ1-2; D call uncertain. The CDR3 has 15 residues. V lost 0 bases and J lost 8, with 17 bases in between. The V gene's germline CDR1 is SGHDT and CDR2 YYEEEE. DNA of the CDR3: TGTGCCAGCAGCTTGGTCGCCAGGTCCTTGGGCGGCTACACCTTC. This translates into CASSLVARSLGGYTF.

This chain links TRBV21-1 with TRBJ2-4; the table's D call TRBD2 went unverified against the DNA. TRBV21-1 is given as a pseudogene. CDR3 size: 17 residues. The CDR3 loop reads CASSKGSPREAKNIQYF. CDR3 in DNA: TGTGCCAGCAGCAAAGGGTCCCCGCGAGAGGCCAAAAACATTCAGTACTTC.

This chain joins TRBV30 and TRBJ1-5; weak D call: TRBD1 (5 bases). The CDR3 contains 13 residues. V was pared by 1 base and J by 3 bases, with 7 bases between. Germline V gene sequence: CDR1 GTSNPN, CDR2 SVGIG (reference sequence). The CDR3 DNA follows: TGTGCCTGGAGTGGGGGGGACAATCAGCCCCAGCATTTT. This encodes CAWSGGDNQPQHF.

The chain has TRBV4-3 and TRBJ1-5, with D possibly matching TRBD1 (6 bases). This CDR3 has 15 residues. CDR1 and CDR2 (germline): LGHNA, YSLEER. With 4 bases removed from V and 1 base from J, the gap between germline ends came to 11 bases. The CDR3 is CASSPKGDSNQPQHF. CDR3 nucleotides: TGCGCCAGCAGCCCCAAGGGGGACAGCAATCAGCCCCAGCATTTT.

CDR3 DNA sequence: TGCAGCGTTGGTGAGGGAGAAAAACTGTTTTTT. Translating gives CSVGEGEKLFF. V is TRBV29-1 and J is TRBJ1-4, with no clear D. CDR1 and CDR2 (germline): SQVTM, ANQGSEA. Between the trimmed V and J ends, which lost 4 bases and 8 bases, there was a span of 8 bases. This CDR3 has 11 residues.

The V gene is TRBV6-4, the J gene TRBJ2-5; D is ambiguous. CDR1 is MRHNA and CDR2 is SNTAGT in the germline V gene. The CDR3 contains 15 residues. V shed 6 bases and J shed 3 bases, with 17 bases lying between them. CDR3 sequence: CASSSPADLEETQYF. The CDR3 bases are TGTGCCAGCAGCTCCCCCGCCGACTTGGAAGAGACCCAGTACTTC.

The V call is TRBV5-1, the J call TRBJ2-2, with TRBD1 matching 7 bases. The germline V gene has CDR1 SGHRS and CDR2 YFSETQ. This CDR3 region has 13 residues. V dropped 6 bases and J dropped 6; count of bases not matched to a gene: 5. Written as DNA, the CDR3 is TGCGCCAGCAACCCAGGGGGTCCCGGGGAGCTGTTTTTT. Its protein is CASNPGGPGELFF.

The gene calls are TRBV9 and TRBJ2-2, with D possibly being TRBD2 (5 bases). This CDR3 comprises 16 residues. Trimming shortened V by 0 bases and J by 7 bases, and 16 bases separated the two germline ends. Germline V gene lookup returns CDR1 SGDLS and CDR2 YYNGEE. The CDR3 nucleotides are TGTGCCAGCAGCGTAGATTCGGGGTTTGGAGTCGGGGAGCTGTTTTTT. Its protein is CASSVDSGFGVGELFF.

For the CDR3, the DNA is TGCGCCAGCAGCTTGGTGGGCGGGAGTATCATTCCGTACATCGAGCAGTTCTTC. This encodes CASSLVGGSIIPYIEQFF. The rearrangement joins TRBV5-1 to TRBJ2-1; 7 nucleotides align to TRBD2. J gave up 10 bases and V 0 bases, and 19 bases lay outside the gene matches. The CDR3 runs to 18 residues. Germline values: CDR1 SGHRS, CDR2 YFSETQ. Using reference TRBV5-1 and TRBJ2-1 for the parts outside the CDR3, the full variable domain is KAGVTQTPRYLIKTRGQQVTLSCSPISGHRSVSWYQQTPGQGLQFLFEYFSETQRNKGNFPGRFSGRQFSNSRSEMNVSTLELGDSALYLCASSLVGGSIIPYIEQFFGPGTRLTVL.

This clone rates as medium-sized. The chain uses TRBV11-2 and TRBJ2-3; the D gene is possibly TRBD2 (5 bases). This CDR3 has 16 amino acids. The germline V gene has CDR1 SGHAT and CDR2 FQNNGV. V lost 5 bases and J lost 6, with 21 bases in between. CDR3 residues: CASSPGYGGSPDTQYF. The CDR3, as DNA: TGTGCCAGCAGCCCCGGGTATGGAGGATCCCCCGATACGCAGTATTTT. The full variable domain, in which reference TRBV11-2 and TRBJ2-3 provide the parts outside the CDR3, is EAGVAQSPRYKIIEKRQSVAFWCNPISGHATLYWYQQILGQGPKLLIQFQNNGVVDDSQLPKDRFSAERLKGVDSTLKIQPAKLEDSAVYLCASSPGYGGSPDTQYFGPGTRLTVL.

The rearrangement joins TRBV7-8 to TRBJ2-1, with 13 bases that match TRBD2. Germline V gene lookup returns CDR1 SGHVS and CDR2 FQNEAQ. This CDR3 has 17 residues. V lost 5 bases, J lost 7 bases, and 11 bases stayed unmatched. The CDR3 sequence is CASSQKLAGGPINEQFF. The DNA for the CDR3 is TGTGCCAGCAGCCAAAAACTAGCGGGAGGGCCTATAAATGAGCAGTTCTTC. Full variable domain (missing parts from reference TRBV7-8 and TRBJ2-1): GAGVSQSPRYKVAKRGQDVALRCDPISGHVSLFWYQQALGQGPEFLTYFQNEAQLDKSGLPSDRFFAERPEGSVSTLKIQRTQQEDSAVYLCASSQKLAGGPINEQFFGPGTRLTVL.

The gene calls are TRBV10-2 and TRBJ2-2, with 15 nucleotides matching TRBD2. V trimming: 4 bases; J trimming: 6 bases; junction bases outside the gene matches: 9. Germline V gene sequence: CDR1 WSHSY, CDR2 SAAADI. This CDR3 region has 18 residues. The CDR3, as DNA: TGCGCCAGCAGTGGCCCTGGACTAGCGGGGGGGCTTGCCGGGGAGCTGTTTTTT. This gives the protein CASSGPGLAGGLAGELFF.

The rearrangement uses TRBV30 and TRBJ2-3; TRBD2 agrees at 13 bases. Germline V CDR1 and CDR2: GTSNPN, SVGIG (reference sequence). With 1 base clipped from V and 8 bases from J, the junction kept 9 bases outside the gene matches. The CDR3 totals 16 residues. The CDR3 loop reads CAWSGTLAGGPATQYF. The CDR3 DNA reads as TGTGCCTGGAGTGGGACACTAGCGGGGGGGCCGGCTACGCAGTATTTT.

CDR3 bases: TGTGCCAGCAGTGCGCGGGGGGCCTCGAATGCAGAGACCCAGTACTTC. Amino acid sequence: CASSARGASNAETQYF. V is TRBV6-2 or TRBV6-3 and J is TRBJ2-5; 8 bases line up with TRBD2. V shed 5 bases and J 4 bases; nucleotides not matched to a gene: 12. CDR3 length: 16 amino acids. Looked up from germline, CDR1 is MNHEY and CDR2 is SVGEGT.

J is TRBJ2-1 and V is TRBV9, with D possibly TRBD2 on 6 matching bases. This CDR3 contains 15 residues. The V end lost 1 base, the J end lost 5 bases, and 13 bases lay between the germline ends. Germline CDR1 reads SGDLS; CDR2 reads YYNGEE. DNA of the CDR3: TGTGCCAGCAGCGTACGGGGGTGGGGTGACAATGAGCAGTTCTTC. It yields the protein CASSVRGWGDNEQFF.